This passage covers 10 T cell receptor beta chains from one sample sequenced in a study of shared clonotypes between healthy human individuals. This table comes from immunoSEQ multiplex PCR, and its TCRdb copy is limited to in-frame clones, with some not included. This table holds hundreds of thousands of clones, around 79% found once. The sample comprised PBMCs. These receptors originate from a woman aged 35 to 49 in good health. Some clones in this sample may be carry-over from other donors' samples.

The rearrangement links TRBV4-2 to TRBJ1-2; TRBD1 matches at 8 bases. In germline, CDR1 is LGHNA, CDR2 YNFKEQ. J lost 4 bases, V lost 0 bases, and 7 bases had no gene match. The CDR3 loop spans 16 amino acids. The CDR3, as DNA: TGTGCCAGCAGCCAAGAATTAGTGGACAGGGTCTATGGCTACACCTTC. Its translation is CASSQELVDRVYGYTF.

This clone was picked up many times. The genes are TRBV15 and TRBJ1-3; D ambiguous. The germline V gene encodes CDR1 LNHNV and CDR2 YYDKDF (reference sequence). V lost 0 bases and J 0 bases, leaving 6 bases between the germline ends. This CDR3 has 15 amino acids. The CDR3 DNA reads TGTGCCACCAGCAGAGACAGGCGCTCTGGAAACACCATATATTTT. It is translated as CATSRDRRSGNTIYF.

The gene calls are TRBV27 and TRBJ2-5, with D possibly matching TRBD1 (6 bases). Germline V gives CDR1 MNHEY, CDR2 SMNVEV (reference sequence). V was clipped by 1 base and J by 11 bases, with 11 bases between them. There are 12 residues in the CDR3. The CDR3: CASSLLGGEQYF. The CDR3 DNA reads TGTGCCAGCAGTTTATTAGGGGGTGAGCAGTACTTC.

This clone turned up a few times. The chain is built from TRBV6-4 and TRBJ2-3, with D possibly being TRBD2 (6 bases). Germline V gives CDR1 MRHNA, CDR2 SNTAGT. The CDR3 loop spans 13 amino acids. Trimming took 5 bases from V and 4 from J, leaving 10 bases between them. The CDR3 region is CASSRRESDTQYF. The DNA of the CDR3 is TGTGCCAGCAGTCGTCGGGAGTCAGATACGCAGTATTTT.

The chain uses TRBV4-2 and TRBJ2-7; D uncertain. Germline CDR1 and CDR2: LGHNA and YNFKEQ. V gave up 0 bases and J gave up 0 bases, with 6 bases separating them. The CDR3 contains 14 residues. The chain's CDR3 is CASSQEVSSYEQYF. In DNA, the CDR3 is TGTGCCAGCAGCCAAGAAGTTAGCTCCTACGAGCAGTACTTC.

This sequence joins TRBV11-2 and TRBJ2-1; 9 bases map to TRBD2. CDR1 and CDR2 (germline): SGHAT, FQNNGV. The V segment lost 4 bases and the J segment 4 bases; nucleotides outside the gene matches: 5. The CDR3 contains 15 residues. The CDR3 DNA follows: TGTGCCAGCAGCTCGATAGCGGGAGTTTACAATGAGCAGTTCTTC. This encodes CASSSIAGVYNEQFF.

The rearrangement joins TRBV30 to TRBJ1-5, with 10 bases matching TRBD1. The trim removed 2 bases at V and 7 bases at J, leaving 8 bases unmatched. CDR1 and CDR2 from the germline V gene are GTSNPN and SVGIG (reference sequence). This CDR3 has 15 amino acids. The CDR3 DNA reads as TGTGCCTGGAGTCTCGGGACAGGGGCGTTCCAGCCCCAGCATTTT. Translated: CAWSLGTGAFQPQHF.

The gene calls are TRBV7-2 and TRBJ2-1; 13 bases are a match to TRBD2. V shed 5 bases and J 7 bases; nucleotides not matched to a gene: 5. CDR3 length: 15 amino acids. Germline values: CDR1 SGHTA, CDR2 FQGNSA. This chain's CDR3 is CASSPGLAGNNEQFF. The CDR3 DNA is TGTGCCAGCAGCCCGGGACTAGCGGGGAATAATGAGCAGTTCTTC.

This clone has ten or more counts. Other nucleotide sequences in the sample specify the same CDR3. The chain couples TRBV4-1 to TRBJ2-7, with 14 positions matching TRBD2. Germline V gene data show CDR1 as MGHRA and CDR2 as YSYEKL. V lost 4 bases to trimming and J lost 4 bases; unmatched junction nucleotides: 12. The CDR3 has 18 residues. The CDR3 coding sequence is TGCGCCAGCAGCCGAGGACTAGCGGGAGGTGCTAAAGGATACGAGCAGTACTTC. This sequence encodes CASSRGLAGGAKGYEQYF.

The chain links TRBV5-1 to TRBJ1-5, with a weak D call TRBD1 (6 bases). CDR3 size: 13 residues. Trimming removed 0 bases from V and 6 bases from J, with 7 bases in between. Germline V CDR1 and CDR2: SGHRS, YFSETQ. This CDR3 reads CASSLGGRQPQHF. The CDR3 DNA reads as TGCGCCAGCAGCTTGGGGGGGCGTCAGCCCCAGCATTTT.